The present T cell receptor (beta chain) was sequenced within a study of cytomegalovirus exposure and HLA in healthy donors. CDR1 and CDR2 from the germline V gene are MDHEN and SYDVKM. CDR3 length equals 11 residues. V shed 6 bases, J shed 11 bases, and the junction held 6 bases outside the gene matches. The PCR made use of 60 Vbeta and 13 Jbeta primers. Source study methods: Approximately 12 million of the 60 million to 90 million unique TCR beta chains counted in a later analysis were shared. Clones were read by immunoSEQ multiplex PCR, and TCRdb kept only the in-frame ones, dropping some. Clone size and V and J calls were adopted from that table, with D and trimming inferred from the DNA. The sample records 60,000 to 90,000 clones, about 67% being singletons.

The sequenced sample consisted of PBMCs. This clonotype was sampled from a middle-aged man in good health and CMV-seropositive. The V call is TRBV28, the J call TRBJ1-1; TRBD1 matches 7 bases. The CDR3 here is CASSPGTVAFF. CDR3 sequence (DNA): TGTGCCAGCAGCCCTGGGACAGTTGCTTTCTTT.